Below, 5 T cell receptor beta chains from the same sample are listed, as sequenced in a study of PD-1 and CTLA-4 blockade in melanoma. Clones were sequenced by immunoSEQ multiplex PCR, and TCRdb holds only the in-frame ones, with some missing. Of 34,000 or so clones detected, roughly nine tenths appear once; the ten largest clones hold around 5.8%. The sample in question was CD8+ T cells from peripheral blood, obtained from a patient given anti-PD-1 treatment. These receptors were collected from a human donor with melanoma.

The chain recombines TRBV27 with TRBJ2-5; D possibly matches TRBD1 or TRBD2 (5 bases each). The CDR3 length is 14 residues. The germline V and J ends were trimmed by 6 bases and 1 base, with 12 bases remaining between them. Per germline, CDR1 MNHEY and CDR2 SMNVEV (reference sequence). CDR3 region: CASSPGRFQETQYF. CDR3 nucleotide sequence: TGTGCCAGCAGCCCGGGACGGTTCCAAGAGACCCAGTACTTC.

This clone was recorded a few times. The gene calls are TRBV19 and TRBJ1-3; D is uncertain. V lost 6 bases, J lost 0 bases, and 12 bases lay in between. The CDR3 runs 15 residues. CDR1 and CDR2 from the germline V gene are LNHDA and SQIVND (reference sequence). CDR3 residues: CASRRSWASGNTIYF. The CDR3 DNA follows: TGTGCCAGTAGGCGAAGTTGGGCCTCTGGAAACACCATATATTTT.

V is TRBV11-2 and J is TRBJ2-7; D gene unclear. CDR1 is SGHAT, CDR2 FQNNGV, per germline. The CDR3 loop spans 15 amino acids. Trimming shortened V by 4 bases and J by 0 bases, and 13 bases separated the two germline ends. The CDR3 DNA reads as TGTGCCAGCAGCTCAATGGACGGACCCTCCTACGAGCAGTACTTC. Translated: CASSSMDGPSYEQYF. Filled out from reference TRBV11-2 and TRBJ2-7, the complete variable domain reads EAGVAQSPRYKIIEKRQSVAFWCNPISGHATLYWYQQILGQGPKLLIQFQNNGVVDDSQLPKDRFSAERLKGVDSTLKIQPAKLEDSAVYLCASSSMDGPSYEQYFGPGTRLTVT.

The chain links TRBV9 to TRBJ2-1, with D perhaps matching TRBD2 (5 bases). The germline gives CDR1 SGDLS, CDR2 YYNGEE. V was cut by 4 bases and J by 6 bases, with 14 bases left in between. This CDR3 spans 14 amino acids. Here the CDR3 reads CASSPEVGLNEQFF. CDR3 nucleotide sequence: TGTGCCAGCAGCCCAGAGGTAGGACTCAATGAGCAGTTCTTC.

This chain connects TRBV7-9 to TRBJ2-7, with 8 bases lining up with TRBD1. Germline V gene sequence: CDR1 SEHNR, CDR2 FQNEAQ (reference sequence). The length of the CDR3 is 15 residues. After removal of 0 bases from V and 3 bases from J, the junction contained 4 bases not matched to a gene. The CDR3 loop reads CASSLAQGQDYEQYF. The CDR3 bases are TGTGCCAGCAGCTTAGCCCAGGGACAGGACTACGAGCAGTACTTC.